This note documents a single TCR beta chain sequence. No antigen is known for it. Method: immunoSEQ multiplex PCR; TCRdb's copy keeps in-frame clones and lacks some. The data show 30,000 to 40,000 clones, with 80% to 90% seen just once and about 25% held by the top ten. These data originate in a study of OX40 agonist ivuxolimab in advanced cancers. Autoimmune disease history or systemic immunosuppression led to patient exclusion. Germline V gene data show CDR1 as LNHDA and CDR2 as SQIVND (reference sequence). Trimming at V came to 8 bases and at J to 0 bases, leaving 7 bases not matched to a gene. The CDR3 extends over 15 amino acids. Study-level findings and limits: Some of the nonresponding patients also showed low levels of normalized T-cell clonal expansion. CD4+ and CD8+ T cells in blood underwent clonal expansion by week 6 at 0.1 to 3.0 mg/kg.

Sequenced material: CD4+ or CD8+ T cells sorted from blood, taken in a trial of the OX40 agonist ivuxolimab. This chain joins TRBV19 and TRBJ2-3; 8 nucleotides align to TRBD1. The TCR sequence derives from an adult with an advanced solid tumor such as melanoma, head and neck, liver or kidney cancer. The CDR3 sequence: CASQDRALSTDTQYF. The CDR3 DNA is TGTGCCAGTCAGGACAGGGCCTTAAGCACAGATACGCAGTATTTT.